These 5 T cell receptor beta chains share one sample of origin, sequenced in a study of somatic mutations in cytotoxic T cells in rheumatoid arthritis. Repertoires were generated with immunoSEQ multiplex PCR, while TCRdb's copy carries only in-frame clones and drops some. The sample lists over 20,000 clones; about four fifths were seen once. The source material was CD8+ T cells sorted from blood. Receptors were obtained from a man between 45 and 60 years old in good health.

The V call is TRBV5-5, the J call TRBJ1-1, with D possibly TRBD1 on 6 matching bases. Germline V CDR1 and CDR2: SGHKS, YYEKEE (reference sequence). The CDR3 runs to 16 residues. The ends were cut back, 0 bases at V and 2 bases at J, with 14 bases in the middle. CDR3 loop: CASSLEGGSLNTEAFF. The CDR3, as DNA: TGTGCCAGCAGCTTGGAAGGGGGAAGCCTAAACACTGAAGCTTTCTTT.

The rearrangement uses TRBV2 and TRBJ2-3; D may correspond to TRBD1 or TRBD2 (5 bases each). CDR1 and CDR2 (germline): SNHLY, FYNNEI. This CDR3 has 10 amino acids. Trimming pared 6 bases from V and 8 bases from J, leaving 6 bases between. The CDR3, as DNA: TGTGCCAGCAGGGGGGTTACGCAGTATTTT. It is translated as CASRGVTQYF.

V is TRBV27 and J is TRBJ1-5; D unresolved. The germline gives CDR1 MNHEY, CDR2 SMNVEV (reference sequence). V lost 9 bases, J lost 0 bases, and 9 bases lay in between. This CDR3 is built from 13 residues. In nucleotides, the CDR3 is TGTGCCAGTGGTACTTATAGCAATCAGCCCCAGCATTTT. Encoded protein: CASGTYSNQPQHF.

The chain is built from TRBV6-5 and TRBJ1-2; tentatively, D is TRBD1 (5 bases). CDR3 length: 16 residues. Trimming pared 3 bases from V and 3 bases from J, leaving 17 bases between. Germline V gene data show CDR1 as MNHEY and CDR2 as SVGAGI. The CDR3 DNA follows: TGTGCCAGCAGTTATAACCCGGGGGGAAGGGACTATGGCTACACCTTC. Translation gives CASSYNPGGRDYGYTF.

The V gene is TRBV6-1, the J gene TRBJ2-2; D is ambiguous. V lost 6 bases, J lost 7 bases, and 15 bases lay in between. CDR3 length: 14 amino acids. CDR1 MNHNS and CDR2 SASEGT come from the germline V gene. This CDR3 is CASSLGPVGGELFF. CDR3 nucleotide sequence: TGTGCCAGCAGCCTTGGACCGGTTGGCGGGGAGCTGTTTTTT.